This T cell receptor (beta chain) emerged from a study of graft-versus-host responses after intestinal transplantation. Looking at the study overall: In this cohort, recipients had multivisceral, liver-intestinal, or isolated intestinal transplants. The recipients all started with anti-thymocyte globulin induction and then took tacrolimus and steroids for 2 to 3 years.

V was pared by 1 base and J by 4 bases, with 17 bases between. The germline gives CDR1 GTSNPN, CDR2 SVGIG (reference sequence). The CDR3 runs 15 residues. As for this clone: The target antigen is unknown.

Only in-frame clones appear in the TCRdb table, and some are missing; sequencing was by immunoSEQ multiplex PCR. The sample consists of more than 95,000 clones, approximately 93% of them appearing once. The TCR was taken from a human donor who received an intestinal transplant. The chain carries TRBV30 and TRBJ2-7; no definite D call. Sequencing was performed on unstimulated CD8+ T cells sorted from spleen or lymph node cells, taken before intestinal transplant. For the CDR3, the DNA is TGTGCCTGGAGTGATCGAACCGCTAAGAGGTACGAGCAGTACTTC. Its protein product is CAWSDRTAKRYEQYF.